This TCR beta chain is drawn from a study of neoadjuvant anti-PD-1 for oral cavity cancer. PBMC libraries mostly used roughly 500 ng of input genomic DNA, with six replicates per sample. Profiling relied on immunoSEQ multiplex PCR, and the TCRdb table lists in-frame clones only, not all of them. The profile covers around 13,000 clones, with just under 75% appearing a single time and around 2.4% taken by the ten largest. CDR1 LGHNA and CDR2 YNFKEQ come from the germline V gene. V lost 1 base and J 6 bases, leaving 10 bases between the germline ends. The CDR3 runs to 13 residues. The sample's time point: after neoadjuvant nivolumab, at surgical resection.

Here the sequenced sample was PBMCs, taken after nivolumab (anti-PD-1) treatment. The V call is TRBV4-2, the J call TRBJ2-7; TRBD1 or TRBD2 may be the D gene (5 bases each). The sequence was collected from a person aged 40-85 years with oral cavity squamous cell carcinoma. CDR3 bases: TGTGCCAGCAGCCAAGTCAAAGGGACCGAGCAGTACTTC. This encodes CASSQVKGTEQYF.